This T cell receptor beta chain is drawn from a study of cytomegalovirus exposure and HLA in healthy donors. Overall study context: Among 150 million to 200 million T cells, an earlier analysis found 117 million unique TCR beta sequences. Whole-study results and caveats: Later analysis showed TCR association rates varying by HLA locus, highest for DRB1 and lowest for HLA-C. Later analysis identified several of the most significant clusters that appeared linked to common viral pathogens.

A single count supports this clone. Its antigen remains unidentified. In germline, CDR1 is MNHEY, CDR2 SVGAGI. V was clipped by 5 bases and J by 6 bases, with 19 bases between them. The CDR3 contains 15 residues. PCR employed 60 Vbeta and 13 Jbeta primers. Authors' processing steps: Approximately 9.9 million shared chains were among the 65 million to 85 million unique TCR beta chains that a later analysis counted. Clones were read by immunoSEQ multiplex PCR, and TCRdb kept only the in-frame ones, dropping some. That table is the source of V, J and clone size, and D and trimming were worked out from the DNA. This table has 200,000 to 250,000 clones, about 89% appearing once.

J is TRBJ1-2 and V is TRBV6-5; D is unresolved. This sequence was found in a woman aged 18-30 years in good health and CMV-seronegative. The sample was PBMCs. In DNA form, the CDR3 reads TGTGCCAGCAGTCCTCGCCCGCAGGCGTTGGATGGCTACACCTTC. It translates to CASSPRPQALDGYTF.